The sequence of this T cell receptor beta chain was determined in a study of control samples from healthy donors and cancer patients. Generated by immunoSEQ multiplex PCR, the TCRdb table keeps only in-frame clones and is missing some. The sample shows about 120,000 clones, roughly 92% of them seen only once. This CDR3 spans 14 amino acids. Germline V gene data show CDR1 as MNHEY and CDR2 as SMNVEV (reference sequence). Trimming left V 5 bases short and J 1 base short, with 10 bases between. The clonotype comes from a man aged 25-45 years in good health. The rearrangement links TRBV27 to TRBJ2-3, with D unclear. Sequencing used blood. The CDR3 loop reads CASSPNDRTDTQYF. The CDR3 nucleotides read TGTGCCAGCAGTCCCAACGACCGCACAGATACGCAGTATTTT.